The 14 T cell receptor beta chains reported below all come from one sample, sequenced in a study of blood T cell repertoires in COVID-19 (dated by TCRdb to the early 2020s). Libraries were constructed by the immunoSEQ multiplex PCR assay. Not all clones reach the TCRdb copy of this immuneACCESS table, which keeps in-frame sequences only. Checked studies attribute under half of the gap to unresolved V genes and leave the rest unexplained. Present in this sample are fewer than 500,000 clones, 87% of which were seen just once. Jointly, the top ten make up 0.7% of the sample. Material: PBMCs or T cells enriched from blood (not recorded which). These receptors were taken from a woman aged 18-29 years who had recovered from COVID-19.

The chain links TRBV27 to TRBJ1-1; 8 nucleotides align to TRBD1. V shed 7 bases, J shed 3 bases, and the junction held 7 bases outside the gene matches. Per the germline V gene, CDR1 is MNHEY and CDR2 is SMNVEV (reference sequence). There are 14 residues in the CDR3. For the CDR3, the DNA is TGTGCCAGCACCAGGACAGGGTTAGACACTGAAGCTTTCTTT. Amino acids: CASTRTGLDTEAFF.

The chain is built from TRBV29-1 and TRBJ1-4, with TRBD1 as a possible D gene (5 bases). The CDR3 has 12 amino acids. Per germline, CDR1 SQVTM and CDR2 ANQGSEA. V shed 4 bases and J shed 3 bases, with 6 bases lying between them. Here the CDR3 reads CSVVQANEKLFF. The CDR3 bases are TGCAGCGTTGTACAGGCTAATGAAAAACTGTTTTTT.

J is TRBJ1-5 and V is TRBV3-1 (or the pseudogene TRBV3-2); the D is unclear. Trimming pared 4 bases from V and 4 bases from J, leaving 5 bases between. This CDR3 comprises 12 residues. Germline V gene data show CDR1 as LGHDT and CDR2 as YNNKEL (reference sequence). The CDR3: CASSLLNQPQHF. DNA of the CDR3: TGTGCCAGCAGCCTACTTAATCAGCCCCAGCATTTT.

The CDR3 nucleotides are TGCGCCAGCAGCCAAGGGGTGGGAGAGGATCAGCCCCAGCATTTT. Amino acid sequence: CASSQGVGEDQPQHF. The chain couples TRBV4-1 to TRBJ1-5; D is undetermined. The germline V gene encodes CDR1 MGHRA and CDR2 YSYEKL. This CDR3 spans 15 amino acids. V was shortened by 1 base and J by 5 bases, with 12 bases between the two germline ends.

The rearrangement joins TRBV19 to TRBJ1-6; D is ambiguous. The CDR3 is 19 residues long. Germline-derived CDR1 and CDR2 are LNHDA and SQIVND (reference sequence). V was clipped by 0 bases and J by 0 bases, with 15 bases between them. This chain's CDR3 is CASSIDPPRESSYNSPLHF. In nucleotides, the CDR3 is TGTGCCAGTAGTATAGACCCACCGAGGGAAAGCTCCTATAATTCACCCCTCCACTTT.

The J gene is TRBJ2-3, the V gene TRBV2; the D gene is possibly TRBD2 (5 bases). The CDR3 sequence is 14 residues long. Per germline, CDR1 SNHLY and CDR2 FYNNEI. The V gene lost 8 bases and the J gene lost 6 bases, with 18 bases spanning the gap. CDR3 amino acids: CASGLNLSPDTQYF. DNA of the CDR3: TGTGCCAGCGGACTCAACCTCTCCCCCGATACGCAGTATTTT. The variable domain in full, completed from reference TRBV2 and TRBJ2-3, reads EPEVTQTPSHQVTQMGQEVILRCVPISNHLYFYWYRQILGQKVEFLVSFYNNEISEKSEIFDDQFSVERPDGSNFTLKIRSTKLEDSAMYFCASGLNLSPDTQYFGPGTRLTVL.

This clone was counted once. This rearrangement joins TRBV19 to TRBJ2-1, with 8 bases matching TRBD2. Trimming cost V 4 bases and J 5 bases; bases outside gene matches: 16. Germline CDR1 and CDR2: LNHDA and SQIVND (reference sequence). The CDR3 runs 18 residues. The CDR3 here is CASSTAAGALPQDNEQFF. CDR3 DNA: TGTGCCAGTAGTACAGCAGCGGGGGCCTTACCCCAAGACAATGAGCAGTTCTTC.

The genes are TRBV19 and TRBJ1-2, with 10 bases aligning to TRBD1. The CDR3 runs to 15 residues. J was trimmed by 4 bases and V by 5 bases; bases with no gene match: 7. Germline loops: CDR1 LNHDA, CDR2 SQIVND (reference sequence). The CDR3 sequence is CASSFPDRGTYGYTF. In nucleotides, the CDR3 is TGTGCCAGTAGTTTTCCGGACAGGGGGACCTATGGCTACACCTTC.

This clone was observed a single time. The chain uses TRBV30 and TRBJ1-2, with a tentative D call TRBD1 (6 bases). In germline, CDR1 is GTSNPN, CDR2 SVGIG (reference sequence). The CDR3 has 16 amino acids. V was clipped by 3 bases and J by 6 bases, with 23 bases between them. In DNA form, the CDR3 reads TGTGCCTGGAGCCCTGGGGGCGGAATGCTACTAAATGGCTACACCTTC. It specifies CAWSPGGGMLLNGYTF.

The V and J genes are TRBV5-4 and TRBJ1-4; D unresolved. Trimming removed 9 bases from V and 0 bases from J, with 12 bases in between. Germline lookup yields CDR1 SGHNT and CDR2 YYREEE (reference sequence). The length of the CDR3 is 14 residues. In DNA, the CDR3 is TGTGCCACCCACGAACAGACAACTAATGAAAAACTGTTTTTT. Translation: CATHEQTTNEKLFF.

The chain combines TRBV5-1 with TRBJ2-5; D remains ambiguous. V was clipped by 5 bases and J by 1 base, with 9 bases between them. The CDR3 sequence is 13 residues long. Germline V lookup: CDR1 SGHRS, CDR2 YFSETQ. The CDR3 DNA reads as TGCGCCAGCAGTTCCCTCCTCCAAGAGACCCAGTACTTC. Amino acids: CASSSLLQETQYF.

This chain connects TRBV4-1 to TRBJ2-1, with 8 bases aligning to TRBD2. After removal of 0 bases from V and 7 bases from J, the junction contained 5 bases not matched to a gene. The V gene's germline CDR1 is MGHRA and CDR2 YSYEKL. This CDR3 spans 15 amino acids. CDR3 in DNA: TGCGCCAGCAGCCAAGATCTTCCTAGCGGGAATGAGCAGTTCTTC. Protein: CASSQDLPSGNEQFF.

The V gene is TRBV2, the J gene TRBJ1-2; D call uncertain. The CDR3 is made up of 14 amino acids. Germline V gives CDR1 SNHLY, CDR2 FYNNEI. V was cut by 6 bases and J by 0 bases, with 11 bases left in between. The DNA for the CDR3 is TGTGCCAGCAGGGAGGGTAGCGCTAACTATGGCTACACCTTC. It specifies CASREGSANYGYTF.

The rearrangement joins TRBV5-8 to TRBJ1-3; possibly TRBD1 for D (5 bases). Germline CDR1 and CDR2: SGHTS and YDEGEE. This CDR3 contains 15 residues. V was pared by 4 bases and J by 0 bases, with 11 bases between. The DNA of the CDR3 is TGTGCCAGCAGCAAAAAGGGGTTCTCTGGAAACACCATATATTTT. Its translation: CASSKKGFSGNTIYF.